Presented here are 11 T cell receptor beta chains from one specimen sequenced in a study of OX40 agonist ivuxolimab in advanced cancers. Only in-frame clones appear in the TCRdb table, and some are missing; sequencing was by immunoSEQ multiplex PCR. The sample shows 45,000 to 50,000 clones, approximately 91% of them seen only once. The sequenced sample was CD4+ or CD8+ T cells sorted from blood, obtained in a trial of the OX40 agonist ivuxolimab. The source of these receptors is an adult with an advanced solid tumor such as melanoma, head and neck, liver or kidney cancer.

The genes are TRBV4-1 and TRBJ2-5, with a tentative D call TRBD1 (5 bases). Looked up from germline, CDR1 is MGHRA and CDR2 is YSYEKL. With 3 bases removed from V and 1 base from J, the gap between germline ends came to 12 bases. This CDR3 has 15 amino acids. The CDR3 sequence is CASSQGSRAQETQYF. The CDR3 region has the DNA TGCGCCAGCAGCCAGGGGTCCAGGGCCCAAGAGACCCAGTACTTC.

The chain uses TRBV10-1 and TRBJ2-5, with 7 bases identical to TRBD1. This CDR3 contains 14 residues. J was trimmed by 2 bases and V by 6 bases; bases with no gene match: 6. Germline CDR1 is WNHNN and CDR2 is SYGVQD (reference sequence). The DNA for the CDR3 is TGCGCCAGCAGCACCGGGACAGAGCAAGAGACCCAGTACTTC. This gives the protein CASSTGTEQETQYF.

This chain links TRBV5-4 with TRBJ1-2; TRBD1 is a possible D gene (5 bases). With 0 bases removed from V and 7 bases from J, the gap between germline ends came to 10 bases. CDR1 SGHNT and CDR2 YYREEE come from the germline V gene (reference sequence). This CDR3 is built from 13 residues. The CDR3 DNA sequence: TGTGCCAGCAGCTTGGCAGGGTTAAGTGGCTACACCTTC. Protein sequence: CASSLAGLSGYTF.

This chain uses TRBV27 with TRBJ2-3, with D tentatively TRBD1 or TRBD2 (5 bases each). Germline CDR1 MNHEY, CDR2 SMNVEV (reference sequence). The CDR3 covers 16 residues. V was clipped by 2 bases and J by 6 bases, with 18 bases between them. CDR3 sequence: CASSLGVGGSDDTQYF. The CDR3, as DNA: TGTGCCAGCAGTTTAGGGGTTGGGGGATCCGACGATACGCAGTATTTT.

This rearrangement joins TRBV18 to TRBJ1-2; 9 nucleotides align to TRBD1. J gave up 6 bases and V 1 base, and 21 bases lay outside the gene matches. Germline loops: CDR1 KGHSH, CDR2 LQKENI. This CDR3 is built from 20 residues. CDR3 coding DNA: TGTGCCAGCTCACCACAACTTTTGGACTCGTCGGGACAGGGAAATGATGGCTACACCTTC. It specifies CASSPQLLDSSGQGNDGYTF.

The chain uses TRBV15 and TRBJ1-2; D remains unclear. The germline CDR1 and CDR2 sequences are LNHNV and YYDKDF (reference sequence). V dropped 0 bases and J dropped 6 bases, with 11 bases sitting between them. This CDR3 is 14 amino acids long. CDR3: CATSRDITSDGYTF. The CDR3 bases are TGTGCCACCAGCAGAGATATCACGTCTGATGGCTACACCTTC.

The rearrangement joins TRBV6-1 to TRBJ1-2; tentative D call: TRBD1 (5 bases). V was clipped by 8 bases and J by 4 bases, with 17 bases between them. CDR1 is MNHNS, CDR2 SASEGT, per germline. The CDR3 is made up of 14 amino acids. The DNA for the CDR3 is TGTGCCAGCGTTATGGGGGGTGGGAGCTATGGCTACACCTTC. Protein product: CASVMGGGSYGYTF.

The chain carries TRBV2 and TRBJ1-1; the D is unclear. Germline V CDR1 and CDR2: SNHLY, FYNNEI. The V gene lost 0 bases and the J gene lost 4 bases, with 15 bases spanning the gap. The CDR3 covers 16 residues. CDR3 in amino acids: CASSEALAGVGTEAFF. CDR3 coding DNA: TGTGCCAGCAGTGAAGCGCTAGCGGGCGTAGGCACTGAAGCTTTCTTT.

The CDR3 region is CASSPPSVGAAIYF. The CDR3 DNA sequence: TGTGCCAGCTCACCTCCCTCGGTGGGGGCAGCCATATATTTT. The chain recombines TRBV18 with TRBJ1-3, with D possibly being TRBD1 (6 bases). The CDR3 loop spans 14 amino acids. Trimming left V 3 bases short and J 11 bases short, with 17 bases between. Germline assignment: CDR1 KGHSH and CDR2 LQKENI. Variable domain in full (rest from reference TRBV18 and TRBJ1-3): NAGVMQNPRHLVRRRGQEARLRCSPMKGHSHVYWYRQLPEEGLKFMVYLQKENIIDESGMPKERFSAEFPKEGPSILRIQQVVRGDSAAYFCASSPPSVGAAIYFGEGSWLTVV.

This clone was observed once. This chain joins TRBV6-5 and TRBJ2-5; TRBD2 matches at 9 bases. Germline V gene lookup returns CDR1 MNHEY and CDR2 SVGAGI. V gave up 6 bases and J gave up 5 bases; unmatched junction bases: 7. The CDR3 spans 14 residues. The CDR3 DNA reads TGTGCCAGCAGGTTTAGCGGGAGTGCGGAGACCCAGTACTTC. This sequence encodes CASRFSGSAETQYF.

This sequence joins TRBV10-2 and TRBJ2-3, with TRBD2 as a possible D gene (5 bases). Germline CDR1 reads WSHSY; CDR2 reads SAAADI. The CDR3 spans 15 residues. V was cut by 4 bases and J by 0 bases, with 11 bases left in between. CDR3 loop: CASSVLALSTDTQYF. DNA for the CDR3: TGCGCCAGCAGTGTATTAGCGCTGAGCACAGATACGCAGTATTTT.